This T cell receptor beta chain was obtained from a study of graft-versus-host responses after intestinal transplantation. Study outcomes and limitations: The presence of high graft-versus-host to host-versus-graft clonal ratios in allografts characterized patients with graft-donor T cell macrochimerism.

To note about this clone: What it recognizes is unknown.

Germline trimming cut 4 bases from V and 5 bases from J; bases unmatched to any gene: 15. The germline V gene encodes CDR1 SGHRS and CDR2 YFSETQ. The CDR3 runs to 17 residues. Sequencing was performed with immunoSEQ multiplex PCR; in TCRdb, only in-frame clones are kept and a portion is missing. Altogether approximately 89,000 clones are present, around nine tenths being singletons, with the ten largest covering approximately 0.18%. Material: unstimulated CD4+ T cells sorted from spleen or lymph node cells, obtained before intestinal transplant. The source of this sequence is a human donor who received an intestinal transplant. The chain couples TRBV5-1 to TRBJ2-1, with 7 bases aligning to TRBD2. CDR3 region: CASSGVMREMGHNEQFF. CDR3 DNA sequence: TGCGCCAGCAGCGGAGTAATGCGGGAGATGGGCCACAATGAGCAGTTCTTC.